This entry lists 18 T cell receptor beta chains sequenced from one sample in a study of cytomegalovirus exposure and HLA in healthy donors. This PCR relied on a set of 60 Vbeta primers and 13 Jbeta primers. Assay used: immunoSEQ multiplex PCR; TCRdb lists only in-frame clones, some missing. The top ten hold roughly 0.71% of the sample, which has approximately 220,000 clones, 75% to 90% seen once. The sample was PBMCs. These receptors were collected from a boy between 2 and 15 years old in good health and CMV-seronegative.

The chain has TRBV27 and TRBJ2-7, with 9 nucleotides matching TRBD2. The CDR3 has 14 residues. Germline V lookup: CDR1 MNHEY, CDR2 SMNVEV (reference sequence). The J segment lost 0 bases and the V segment lost 3 bases, leaving 0 bases of the junction unmatched. Here the CDR3 reads CASSFSGSSYEQYF. CDR3 nucleotides: TGTGCCAGCAGTTTTAGCGGGAGCTCCTACGAGCAGTACTTC.

This sequence joins TRBV14 and TRBJ2-5, with TRBD2 identical over 9 bases. The J call is uncertain, as TRBJ2-7 better fits the DNA end. The CDR3 extends over 15 amino acids. Germline values: CDR1 SGHDN, CDR2 FVKESK. In DNA form, the CDR3 reads TGTGCCAGCAGCCCGGGACTAGCTACCTCCTACGAGCAGTACTTC. It yields the protein CASSPGLATSYEQYF.

V and J are TRBV5-1 and TRBJ2-5; tentative D call: TRBD1 (6 bases). The end of the DNA is better explained by TRBJ2-7, so the J call may be wrong. CDR1 and CDR2 (germline): SGHRS, YFSETQ. The CDR3 runs 15 residues. The CDR3 coding sequence is TGCGCCAGCAGCGCCATTACAGGGATTCGGAACGAGCAGTACTTC. Residues: CASSAITGIRNEQYF.

This rearrangement joins TRBV5-6 to TRBJ1-6; maybe TRBD1 (6 bases). The V end lost 0 bases, the J end lost 4 bases, and 11 bases lay between the germline ends. The CDR3 sequence is 16 residues long. The germline CDR1 and CDR2 sequences are SGHDT and YYEEEE. This CDR3 is CASSLDGQNYNSPLHF. The DNA of the CDR3 is TGTGCCAGCAGCTTGGACGGACAGAATTATAATTCACCCCTCCACTTT.

The chain has TRBV29-1 and TRBJ1-2; no firm D call. CDR1 SQVTM and CDR2 ANQGSEA come from the germline V gene. The CDR3 extends over 13 amino acids. Trimming cost V 0 bases and J 0 bases, with 5 bases left between them. CDR3 coding DNA: TGCAGCGTTGAAGACACAACTAACTATGGCTACACCTTC. Translated, it gives CSVEDTTNYGYTF.

V usage is TRBV4-1 and J usage is TRBJ1-4; D may be TRBD1 (5 bases). V lost 4 bases and J lost 5, with 11 bases in between. Germline assignment: CDR1 MGHRA and CDR2 YSYEKL. CDR3 length: 14 residues. CDR3 nucleotide sequence: TGCGCCAGCAGCCCTGGGGCAGAGAATGAAAAACTGTTTTTT. Translated, it gives CASSPGAENEKLFF.

This clone was counted once. CDR3 sequence: CASSLTGTSGFPDTQYF. The CDR3 DNA sequence: TGTGCCAGCAGCTTAACCGGGACTAGCGGGTTTCCAGATACGCAGTATTTT. The gene calls are TRBV11-2 and TRBJ2-3; 12 bases line up with TRBD2. The CDR3 is 17 residues long. In germline, CDR1 is SGHAT, CDR2 FQNNGV. V gave up 2 bases and J gave up 4 bases; unmatched junction bases: 7.

This clone was counted only a few times. The V call is TRBV4-1, the J call TRBJ2-7, with 9 bases fitting TRBD1. The trim removed 4 bases at V and 2 bases at J, leaving 6 bases unmatched. CDR3 length: 15 amino acids. Germline V gene sequence: CDR1 MGHRA, CDR2 YSYEKL. Written as DNA, the CDR3 is TGCGCCAGCAGCCCCGGGACAGGGTCGGCCTACGAGCAGTACTTC. This encodes CASSPGTGSAYEQYF.

A remark on this clone: Distinct nucleotide sequences in the sample also encode this CDR3. This chain connects TRBV6-4 to TRBJ2-3; 9 nucleotides agree with TRBD2. This CDR3 is built from 14 residues. Losses at the gene ends were 2 bases for V and 4 bases for J; bases not matched to a gene: 1. CDR1 is MRHNA, CDR2 SNTAGT, per germline. CDR3 sequence (DNA): TGTGCCAGCAGTGACGCGGGGGGGCCAGATACGCAGTATTTT. Amino acid sequence: CASSDAGGPDTQYF.

In its sample, this clone was seen a few times. This chain uses TRBV7-2 with TRBJ2-7, with 8 bases lining up with TRBD2. The junction had 9 bases not matched to a gene; V was cut back by 6 bases and J by 2 bases. The V gene's germline CDR1 is SGHTA and CDR2 FQGNSA. The CDR3 loop spans 15 amino acids. Here the CDR3 DNA reads TGTGCCAGCAGGTTGAGTGCGGGAGGCACCTACGAGCAGTACTTC. This translates into CASRLSAGGTYEQYF.

This sequence joins TRBV27 and TRBJ2-2, with D perhaps TRBD2 (6 bases). CDR3 size: 16 residues. The germline V and J ends were trimmed by 2 bases and 0 bases, with 10 bases remaining between them. Looked up from germline, CDR1 is MNHEY and CDR2 is SMNVEV (reference sequence). CDR3 sequence reads: CASSLGRDPNTGELFF. The CDR3, as DNA: TGTGCCAGCAGTTTAGGGCGGGACCCGAACACCGGGGAGCTGTTTTTT.

The CDR3 DNA is TGCAGCGTGTGGGACATAGGCTACACCTTC. This sequence encodes CSVWDIGYTF. This rearrangement joins TRBV29-1 to TRBJ1-2; D might be TRBD1 (6 bases). From germline, CDR1 is SQVTM and CDR2 ANQGSEA. The V end was cut by 6 bases, the J end by 8 bases, with 10 bases between. The CDR3 loop spans 10 amino acids.

The chain uses TRBV5-5 and TRBJ2-7; TRBD1 aligns across 9 bases. This CDR3 is 14 amino acids long. From germline, CDR1 is SGHKS and CDR2 YYEKEE (reference sequence). V trimming: 3 bases; J trimming: 2 bases; junction bases outside the gene matches: 3. The CDR3 loop is CASSWGQGTYEQYF. In nucleotides, the CDR3 is TGTGCCAGCAGCTGGGGACAGGGAACCTACGAGCAGTACTTC. Full variable domain (outside the CDR3, taken from reference TRBV5-5 and TRBJ2-7): DAGVTQSPTHLIKTRGQQVTLRCSPISGHKSVSWYQQVLGQGPQFIFQYYEKEERGRGNFPDRFSARQFPNYSSELNVNALLLGDSALYLCASSWGQGTYEQYFGPGTRLTVT.

The CDR3 loop reads CASTPPGYNEQFF. For the CDR3, the DNA is TGTGCCAGCACCCCTCCGGGTTACAATGAGCAGTTCTTC. J is TRBJ2-1 and V is TRBV25-1, with D hard to call. The CDR3 consists of 13 residues. V lost 7 bases to trimming and J lost 4 bases, with 11 bases between them. Germline V gives CDR1 MGHDK, CDR2 SYGVNS.

The rearrangement uses TRBV6-5 and TRBJ1-1, with 8 bases that match TRBD1. V gave up 7 bases and J gave up 11 bases; unmatched junction bases: 6. CDR3 length equals 11 residues. CDR1 MNHEY and CDR2 SVGAGI come from the germline V gene. The chain's CDR3 is CASTGQGVAFF. The CDR3 nucleotides read TGTGCCAGCACCGGACAGGGTGTCGCTTTCTTT.

This chain links TRBV30 with TRBJ2-7; TRBD1 might be the D (6 bases). Germline assignment: CDR1 GTSNPN and CDR2 SVGIG (reference sequence). The V and J ends lost 2 bases and 2 bases respectively, with 16 bases between them. The CDR3 runs 15 residues. As DNA, the CDR3 is TGTGCCTGGAGTCCCCAGAGGAAGGGGGCCTACGAGCAGTACTTC. This gives the protein CAWSPQRKGAYEQYF.

The J gene is TRBJ1-1, the V gene TRBV4-1; D not certain. There are 15 residues in the CDR3. Trimming took 1 base from V and 3 from J, leaving 12 bases between them. Germline-derived CDR1 and CDR2 are MGHRA and YSYEKL. CDR3 sequence (DNA): TGCGCCAGCAGCCAAGTTACGGGTAGATACACTGAAGCTTTCTTT. Translated, it gives CASSQVTGRYTEAFF.

The V call is TRBV6-5, the J call TRBJ1-2, with D uncertain. The CDR3 covers 12 residues. V was shortened by 4 bases and J by 4 bases, with 7 bases between the two germline ends. CDR1 is MNHEY and CDR2 is SVGAGI in the germline V gene. The CDR3 reads CASSSLTYGYTF. The CDR3 DNA is TGTGCCAGCAGTTCCCTAACCTATGGCTACACCTTC.